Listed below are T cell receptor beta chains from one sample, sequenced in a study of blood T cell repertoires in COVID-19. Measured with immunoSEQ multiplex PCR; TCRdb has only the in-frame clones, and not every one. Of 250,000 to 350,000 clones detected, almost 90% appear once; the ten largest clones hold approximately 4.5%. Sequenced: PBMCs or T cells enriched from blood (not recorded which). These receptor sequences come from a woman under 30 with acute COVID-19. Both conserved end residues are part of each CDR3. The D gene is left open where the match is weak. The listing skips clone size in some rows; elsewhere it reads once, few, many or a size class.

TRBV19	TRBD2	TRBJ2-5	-	TGTGCCAGTAGTCATCGGAGACTGGGACTAGATGTAGAGACCCAGTACTTC	CASSHRRLGLDVETQYF
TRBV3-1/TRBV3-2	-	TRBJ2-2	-	TGTGCCAGCAGCCCCCAAGCACTACCCCCCGTGGGCGGGGAGCTGTTTTTT	CASSPQALPPVGGELFF
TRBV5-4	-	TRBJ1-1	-	TGTGCCAGCAGCTTGGGGGGGGTGTCGGGAGCTATGAACACTGAAGCTTTCTTT	CASSLGGVSGAMNTEAFF
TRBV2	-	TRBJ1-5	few	TGTGCCAGCAGCGACGACAGGTCGCCGGCCTTGGCCCAGCATTTT	CASSDDRSPALAQHF
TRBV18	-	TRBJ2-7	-	TGTGCCAGCTCACCGGTTGCGGGGAGCTCCTACGAGCAGTACTTC	CASSPVAGSSYEQYF
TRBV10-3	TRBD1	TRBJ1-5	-	TGTGCCATCAGTGTGGACAGGGGACAGCCCCAGCATTTT	CAISVDRGQPQHF
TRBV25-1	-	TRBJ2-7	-	TGTGCCAGCAGGGGCCCTAGCAATTCTGGCGAGCAGTACTTC	CASRGPSNSGEQYF
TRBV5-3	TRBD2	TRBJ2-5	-	TGTGCCACGCAGGTGGCGGGAGACCCTCTAGAGACCCAGTACTTC	CATQVAGDPLETQYF
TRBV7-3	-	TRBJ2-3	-	TGTGCCAGCAGCTTAAAACTAGCAGGGACAGATACGCAGTATTTT	CASSLKLAGTDTQYF
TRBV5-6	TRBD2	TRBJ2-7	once	TGTGCCAGCAGCTCCCGTGAGCTAGCGGGAGGGCCTGGGCAGTACTTC	CASSSRELAGGPGQYF
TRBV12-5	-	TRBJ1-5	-	TGTGCTAGTGTCCTGGACTATAGCAATCAGCCCCAGCATTTT	CASVLDYSNQPQHF
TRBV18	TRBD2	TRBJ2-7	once	TGTGCCACCAGAGCGGGGACGGAGGACGAGCAGTACTTC	CATRAGTEDEQYF
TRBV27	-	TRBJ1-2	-	TGTGCCAGCAGTTTAGTAGGGGCCCGCTTCTATGGCTACACCTTC	CASSLVGARFYGYTF
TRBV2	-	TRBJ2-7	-	TGTGCCAGCAATGGGGATGGTACGATAGCGGAAGGCTCCTACGAGCAGTACTTC	CASNGDGTIAEGSYEQYF
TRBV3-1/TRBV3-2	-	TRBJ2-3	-	TGTGCCAGCAGCCAAGAGACCGGGAGCACAGATACGCAGTATTTT	CASSQETGSTDTQYF
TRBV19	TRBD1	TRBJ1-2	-	TGTGCCAGTACCCTGACAGGGCTCGACTATGGCTACACCTTC	CASTLTGLDYGYTF
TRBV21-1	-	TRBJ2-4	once	TGTGCCAGCAGCAAGAGACAGGGTGTGGGAGCCAAAAACATTCAGTACTTC	CASSKRQGVGAKNIQYF
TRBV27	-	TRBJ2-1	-	TGTGCCAGCAGTGGTTGGAGAGACAATGAGCAGTTCTTC	CASSGWRDNEQFF
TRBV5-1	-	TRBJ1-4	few	TGCGCCAGCAGCCCGGCGGGGGGCCTAGAATTTTTT	CASSPAGGLEFF
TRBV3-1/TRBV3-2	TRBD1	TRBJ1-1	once	TGTGCCAGCAGCCCGGAAGGACAGGGGTGGGCTGAAGCTTTCTTT	CASSPEGQGWAEAFF
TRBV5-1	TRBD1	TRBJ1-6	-	TGCGCCAGCAGCGCCGGGACAGGGGGATCACCCCTCCACTTT	CASSAGTGGSPLHF
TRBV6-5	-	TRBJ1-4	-	TGTGCCAGCGCCTTAGGTGGGAGGACAAGCGGAAAACTGTTTTTT	CASALGGRTSGKLFF
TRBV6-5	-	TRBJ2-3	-	TGTGCCAGCAGTTACTCGCTAGGCACAGATACGCAGTATTTT	CASSYSLGTDTQYF
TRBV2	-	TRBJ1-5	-	TGTGCCAGCAAGCAGGGGACGGGTAGCAATCAGCCCCAGCATTTT	CASKQGTGSNQPQHF
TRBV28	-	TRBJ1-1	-	TGTGCCAGCAGTTCCTGGAAGACATTTGAAGCTTTCTTT	CASSSWKTFEAFF
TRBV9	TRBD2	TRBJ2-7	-	TGTGCCAGCAGCGTAGGTGGGGACTACTCCTACGAGCAGTACTTC	CASSVGGDYSYEQYF
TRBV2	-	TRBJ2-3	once	TGTGCCAGCAGTGCCCTTTCAGATACGCAGTATTTT	CASSALSDTQYF
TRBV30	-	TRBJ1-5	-	TGTGCCTGGAGTGGCACTGGTCAGCCCCAGCATTTT	CAWSGTGQPQHF
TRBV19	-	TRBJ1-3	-	TGTGCCAGTAGCCCAACCGCACTTGGAAACACCATATATTTT	CASSPTALGNTIYF
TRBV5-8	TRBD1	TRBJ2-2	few	TGTGCCAGCAGCGCGGGACAGGGGGAGCCCCCGGGGACCGGGGAGCTGTTTTTT	CASSAGQGEPPGTGELFF
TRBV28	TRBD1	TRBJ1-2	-	TGTGCCAGCAGTTTATTGGTTTACAGGGGGAACTATGGCTACACCTTC	CASSLLVYRGNYGYTF
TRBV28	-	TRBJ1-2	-	TGTGCCAGCAGTTTCGGGGGAAGCTATGGCTACACCTTC	CASSFGGSYGYTF
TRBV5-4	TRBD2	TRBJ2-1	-	TGTGCCAGCAGTAGTCTAGCGGGAGGACTCAATGAGCAGTTCTTC	CASSSLAGGLNEQFF
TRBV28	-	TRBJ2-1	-	TGTGCCAGCAGTTTAGTCCGAGGGTCGCAGTTCTTC	CASSLVRGSQFF
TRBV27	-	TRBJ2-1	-	TGTGCCAGCAGTCAGAAGGGGACATACTACAATGAGCAGTTCTTC	CASSQKGTYYNEQFF
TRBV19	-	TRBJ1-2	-	TGTGCCAGTAGTCCCGCCGGGGACACCCCTCACTATGGCTACACCTTC	CASSPAGDTPHYGYTF
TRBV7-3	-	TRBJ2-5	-	TGTGCCAGCAGCCCCCTGGCTCGCTCAGAGACCCAGTACTTC	CASSPLARSETQYF
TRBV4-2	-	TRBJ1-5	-	TGTGCCAGCAGCCCGGGGTCGGGTCAGCCCCAGCATTTT	CASSPGSGQPQHF
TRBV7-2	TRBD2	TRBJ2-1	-	TGTGCCAGCAGGGTTATAGCGGGGCCTACCTACAATGAGCAGTTCTTC	CASRVIAGPTYNEQFF
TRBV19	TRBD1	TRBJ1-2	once	TGTGCCAGTAATTTGGTTACAGGGGGGAACTATGGCTACACCTTC	CASNLVTGGNYGYTF
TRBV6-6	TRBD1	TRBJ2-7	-	TGTGCCAGCAGTTCGTCCGGACAGGGTTCCGAGCAGTACTTC	CASSSSGQGSEQYF
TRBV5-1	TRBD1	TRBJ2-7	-	TGCGCCAGCAGCGGACCTGGGCAGGGGGCAGACGAGCAGTACTTC	CASSGPGQGADEQYF
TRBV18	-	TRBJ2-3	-	TGTGCCAGCTCTCGTTCCGGGACTGCGACAGATACGCAGTATTTT	CASSRSGTATDTQYF
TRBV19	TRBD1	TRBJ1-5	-	TGTGCCAGTAGGATGGACAGGCCCAATCAGCCCCAGCATTTT	CASRMDRPNQPQHF
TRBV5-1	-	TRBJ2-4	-	TGCGCCAGCAGCTTGGGTCCGGGAGCCAAAAACATTCAGTACTTC	CASSLGPGAKNIQYF
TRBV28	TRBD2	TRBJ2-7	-	TGTGCCAGCAGAGGACTAGCCTACGAGCAGTACTTC	CASRGLAYEQYF